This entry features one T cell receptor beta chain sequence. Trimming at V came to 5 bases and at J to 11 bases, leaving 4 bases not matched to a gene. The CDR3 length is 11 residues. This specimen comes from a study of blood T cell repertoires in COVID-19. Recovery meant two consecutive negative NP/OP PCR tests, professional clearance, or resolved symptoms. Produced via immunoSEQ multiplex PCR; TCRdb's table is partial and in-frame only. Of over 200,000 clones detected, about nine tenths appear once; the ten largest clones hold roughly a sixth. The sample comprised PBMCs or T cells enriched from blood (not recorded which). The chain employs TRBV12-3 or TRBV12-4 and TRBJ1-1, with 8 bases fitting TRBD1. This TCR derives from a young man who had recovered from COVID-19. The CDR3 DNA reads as TGTGCCAGCAGTGGACAGGGCAGGGCTTTCTTT. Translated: CASSGQGRAFF.